This TCR beta chain was retrieved from a study of blood T cell repertoires in COVID-19. Study context: Collection of acute and convalescent COVID-19 samples took place in the United States, Italy and Spain. PBMCs, B-cell-depleted T cells, or T cells provided the cDNA or gDNA that made up the material.

CDR1 DFQATT and CDR2 SNEGSKA come from the germline V gene (reference sequence). The CDR3 is made up of 10 amino acids. Trimming took off 7 bases at V and 7 bases at J, with 11 bases between the two ends. Original methodology: Amplification of reference gene primers provided the estimated nucleated cell counts. Profiled with immunoSEQ multiplex PCR; TCRdb holds only in-frame clones, not every one. The V and J calls and clone size come from that table; D and trimming were worked out from the DNA. The repertoire holds about 250,000 clones, with more than 65% as singletons. The gene calls are TRBV20-1 and TRBJ2-7; D is possibly TRBD2 (5 bases). The receptor's source is a man aged 50 to 60 with active or convalescent COVID-19. Material for sequencing was peripheral blood. Here the CDR3 DNA reads TGCAGTGTTCTCACGGGGGAGCAGTACTTC. Its translation: CSVLTGEQYF.